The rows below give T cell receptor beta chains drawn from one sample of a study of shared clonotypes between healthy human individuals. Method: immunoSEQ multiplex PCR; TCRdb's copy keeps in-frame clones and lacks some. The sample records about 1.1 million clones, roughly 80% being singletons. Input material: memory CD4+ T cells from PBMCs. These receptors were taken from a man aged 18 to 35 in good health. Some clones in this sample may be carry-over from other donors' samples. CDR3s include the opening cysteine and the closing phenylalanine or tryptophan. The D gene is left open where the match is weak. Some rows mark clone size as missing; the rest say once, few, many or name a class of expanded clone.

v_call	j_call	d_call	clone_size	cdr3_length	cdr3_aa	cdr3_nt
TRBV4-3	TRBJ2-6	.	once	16	CASSQDMRAGANVLTF	TGCGCCAGCAGCCAAGATATGAGGGCTGGGGCCAACGTCCTGACTTTC
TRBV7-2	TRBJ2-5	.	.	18	CASSPEIWGRASLGTQYF	TGTGCCAGCAGCCCGGAAATCTGGGGACGCGCCAGTCTGGGGACCCAGTACTTC
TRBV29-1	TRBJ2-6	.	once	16	CSVLTRGESGANVLTF	TGCAGCGTGCTTACCAGGGGGGAGTCTGGGGCCAACGTCCTGACTTTC
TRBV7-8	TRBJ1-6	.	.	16	CASSPEGLLTNSPLHF	TGTGCCAGCAGCCCAGAGGGGCTTCTGACTAATTCACCCCTCCACTTT
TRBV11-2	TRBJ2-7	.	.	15	CASSLRSGLAYEQYF	TGTGCCAGCAGCCTGCGGTCGGGGTTAGCCTACGAGCAGTACTTC
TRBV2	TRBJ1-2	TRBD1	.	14	CASSGYRGGYGYTF	TGTGCCAGCAGTGGATACAGGGGGGGCTATGGCTACACCTTC
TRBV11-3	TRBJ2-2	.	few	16	CASSKGGQGSTGELFF	TGTGCCAGCAGCAAGGGGGGTCAGGGCAGCACCGGGGAGCTGTTTTTT
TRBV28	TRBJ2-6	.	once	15	CASSSVPSGANVLTF	TGTGCCAGCAGTTCCGTTCCCTCTGGGGCCAACGTCCTGACTTTC
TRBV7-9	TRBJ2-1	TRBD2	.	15	CASSPTGGRAGKQFF	TGTGCCAGCAGCCCGACCGGCGGGAGGGCCGGGAAACAGTTCTTC
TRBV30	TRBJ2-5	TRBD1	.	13	CAWGTGVFETQYF	TGTGCCTGGGGTACAGGGGTCTTCGAGACCCAGTACTTC
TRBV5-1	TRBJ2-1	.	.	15	CASSLAFLDGNEQFF	TGCGCCAGCAGCTTGGCCTTCCTTGACGGGAATGAGCAGTTCTTC
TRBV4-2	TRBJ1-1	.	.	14	CASGRRAGNTEAFF	TGTGCCAGCGGTAGGAGGGCGGGGAACACTGAAGCTTTCTTT
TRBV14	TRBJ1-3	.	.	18	CASSQDRLRKRSGNTIYF	TGTGCCAGCAGCCAAGATCGATTGCGAAAACGGTCTGGAAACACCATATATTTT
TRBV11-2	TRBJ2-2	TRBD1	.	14	CASRRQGRAGELFF	TGTGCCAGCAGACGACAGGGCCGGGCCGGGGAGCTGTTTTTT
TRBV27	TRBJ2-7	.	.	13	CASRSFRGGEQYF	TGTGCCAGCAGGTCATTCAGGGGAGGCGAGCAGTACTTC
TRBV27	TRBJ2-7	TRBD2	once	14	CASGEGLGLYEQYF	TGTGCCAGCGGGGAGGGACTAGGCTTGTACGAGCAGTACTTC
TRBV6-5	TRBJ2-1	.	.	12	CASRTYKDEQFF	TGTGCCAGCAGAACATACAAGGATGAGCAGTTCTTC
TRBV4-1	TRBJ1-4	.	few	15	CASSQSGGPAEKLFF	TGCGCCAGCAGCCAGAGTGGGGGGCCTGCAGAAAAACTGTTTTTT
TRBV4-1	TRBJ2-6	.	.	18	CASSQETQAGTGANVLTF	TGCGCCAGCAGCCAAGAGACCCAGGCGGGTACTGGGGCCAACGTCCTGACTTTC
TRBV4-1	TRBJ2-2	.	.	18	CASSPYGTRRGNTGELFF	TGCGCCAGCAGCCCCTACGGGACCCGCAGAGGGAACACCGGGGAGCTGTTTTTT
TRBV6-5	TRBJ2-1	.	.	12	CASRAVDNEQFF	TGTGCCAGCAGGGCAGTCGACAATGAGCAGTTCTTC
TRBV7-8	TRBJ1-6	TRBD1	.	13	CASSTGQNSPLHF	TGTGCCAGCAGCACGGGACAGAATTCACCCCTCCACTTT
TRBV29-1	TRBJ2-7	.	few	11	CSVDLDSRSYF	TGCAGCGTTGATCTCGACAGTCGGTCGTACTTC
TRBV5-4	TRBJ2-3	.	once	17	CASSLASGRDLTDTQYF	TGTGCCAGCAGCTTGGCTTCGGGGCGGGACCTCACAGATACGCAGTATTTT
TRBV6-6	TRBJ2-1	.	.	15	CASSFRTSSYNEQFF	TGTGCCAGCAGTTTCCGGACTTCTTCCTACAATGAGCAGTTCTTC
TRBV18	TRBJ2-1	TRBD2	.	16	CASSRTSGGSYNEQFF	TGTGCCAGCTCCCGGACTAGCGGGGGATCCTACAATGAGCAGTTCTTC
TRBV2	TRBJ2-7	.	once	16	CASSEQTARITYEQYF	TGTGCCAGCAGTGAACAGACAGCAAGAATAACCTACGAGCAGTACTTC
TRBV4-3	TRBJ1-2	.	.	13	CASSQAGSYGYTF	TGCGCCAGCAGCCAAGCGGGTTCGTATGGCTACACCTTC
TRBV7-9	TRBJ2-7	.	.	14	CASSLGRGKDEQYF	TGTGCCAGCAGCTTAGGCAGAGGAAAGGACGAGCAGTACTTC
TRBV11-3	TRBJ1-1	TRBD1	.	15	CASSSGQGGNTEAFF	TGTGCCAGCAGCTCAGGACAGGGTGGGAACACTGAAGCTTTCTTT
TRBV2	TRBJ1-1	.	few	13	CASSDRREVQAFF	TGTGCCAGCAGTGATCGAAGGGAGGTTCAAGCTTTCTTT
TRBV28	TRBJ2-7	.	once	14	CASSFFTRGREQYF	TGTGCCAGCAGTTTCTTCACCCGGGGAAGGGAGCAGTACTTC
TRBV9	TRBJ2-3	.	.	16	CASSVVGGMVGDTQYF	TGTGCCAGCAGCGTAGTTGGGGGGATGGTCGGAGATACGCAGTATTTT
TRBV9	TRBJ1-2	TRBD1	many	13	CASSRRQGYGYTF	TGTGCCAGCAGCCGGAGACAGGGCTATGGCTACACCTTC
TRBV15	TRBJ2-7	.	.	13	CATSRGRTYEQYF	TGTGCCACCAGCAGAGGCAGGACCTACGAGCAGTACTTC
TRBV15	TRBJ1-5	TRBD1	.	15	CATSSRTGGGQPQHF	TGTGCCACCAGCTCCCGGACAGGGGGCGGTCAGCCCCAGCATTTT
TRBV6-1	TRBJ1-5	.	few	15	CASSEAGGSNQPQHF	TGTGCCAGCAGTGAAGCGGGAGGAAGCAATCAGCCCCAGCATTTT
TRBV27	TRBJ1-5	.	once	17	CASSLRRPTDRNQPQHF	TGTGCCAGCAGTTTGCGCCGACCGACTGACCGCAATCAGCCCCAGCATTTT
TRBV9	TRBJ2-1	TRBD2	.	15	CASSVAGREGGEQFF	TGTGCCAGCAGCGTAGCTGGGCGGGAGGGTGGTGAGCAGTTCTTC
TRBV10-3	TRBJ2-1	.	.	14	CARRDRSSYNEQFF	TGTGCCCGGCGCGACAGAAGCTCCTACAATGAGCAGTTCTTC
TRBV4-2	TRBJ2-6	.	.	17	CASSQVAVSGGANVLTF	TGTGCCAGCAGCCAAGTTGCGGTTAGCGGTGGGGCCAACGTCCTGACTTTC
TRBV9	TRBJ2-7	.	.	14	CASSVAPKDSFLYF	TGTGCCAGCAGCGTAGCCCCCAAAGACTCTTTTCTGTACTTC